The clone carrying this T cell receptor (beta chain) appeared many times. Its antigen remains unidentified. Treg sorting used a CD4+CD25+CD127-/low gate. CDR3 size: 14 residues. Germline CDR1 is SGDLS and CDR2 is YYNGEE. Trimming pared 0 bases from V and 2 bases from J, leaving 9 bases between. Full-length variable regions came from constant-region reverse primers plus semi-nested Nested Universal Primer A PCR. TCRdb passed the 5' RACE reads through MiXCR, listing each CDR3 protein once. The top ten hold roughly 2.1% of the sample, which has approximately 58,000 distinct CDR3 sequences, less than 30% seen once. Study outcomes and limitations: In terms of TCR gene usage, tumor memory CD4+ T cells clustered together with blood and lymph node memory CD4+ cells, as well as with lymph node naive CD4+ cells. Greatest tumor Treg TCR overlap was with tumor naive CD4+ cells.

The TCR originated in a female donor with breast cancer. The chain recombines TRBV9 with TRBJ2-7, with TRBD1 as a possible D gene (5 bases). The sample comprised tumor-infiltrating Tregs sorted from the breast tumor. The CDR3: CASSVGNRPYEQYF. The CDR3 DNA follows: TGTGCCAGCAGCGTAGGTAACAGGCCCTACGAGCAGTACTTC.